Listed below are T cell receptor beta chains from one sample, sequenced in a study of Graves' ophthalmopathy and Graves' hyperthyroidism. TCRdb fed the multiplex PCR reads into MiXCR, producing one record per CDR3 protein. The sample contains around 1,200,000 distinct CDR3 sequences, about 35% of which appear only once. The sequenced material came from peripheral blood or thyroid tissue (not recorded which). These receptors all stem from an adult man with Graves' hyperthyroidism. Each CDR3 is given with its conserved first and last residue. The D gene is left open where the match is weak. Part of the rows lack a size; the others show once, few, many or a class for expanded clones.

TRBV20-1	-	TRBJ1-2	once	TGCAGTGCTAGAGGGAGACCAGGGGCTAACTATGGCTACACCTTC	CSARGRPGANYGYTF
TRBV5-6	-	TRBJ1-6	-	TGTGCCAGCAGCGAAGACCTAGCGGGGGTGGAGGATTTCGGATCACCTAAAAATTCACCCCTCCACTTT	CASSEDLAGVEDFGSPKNSPLHF
TRBV25-1	-	TRBJ1-1	-	TGTGCCATACAGGGCGTGAGTAACACTGAAGCTTTCTTT	CAIQGVSNTEAFF
TRBV6-1	-	TRBJ1-5	few	TGTGCCAGCAGTGAAAAGTTAGCAGGGTCAAAAGATCAGCCCCAGCATTTT	CASSEKLAGSKDQPQHF
TRBV29-1	TRBD1	TRBJ1-2	many	TGCAGCGAGCGGACAGGTCCTTACGGCTACACCTTC	CSERTGPYGYTF
TRBV10-3	TRBD1	TRBJ1-4	many	TGTGCCATCCGGGGGACAGGAACAACTAATGAAAAACTGTTTTTT	CAIRGTGTTNEKLFF
TRBV7-2	-	TRBJ2-7	many	TGTGCCAGCAGCTACCGGATCAGGGACGAGCAGTACTTC	CASSYRIRDEQYF
TRBV6-6	TRBD1	TRBJ2-7	-	TGTGCCAGCAGAACACAGGGGCGCGAGCAGTACTTC	CASRTQGREQYF
TRBV6-5	-	TRBJ2-7	-	TGTGCCAGCAGTGAGACAGGACAGCCCTACGAGCAGTACTTC	CASSETGQPYEQYF
TRBV7-3	-	TRBJ1-1	many	TGTGCCAGCAGCTTAGTGGCAGGGAGGACCTTGAACACTGAAGCTTTCTTT	CASSLVAGRTLNTEAFF
TRBV19	TRBD1	TRBJ2-7	many	TGTGCCAGCAGACAGGGGACTTCCTACGAGCAGTACTTC	CASRQGTSYEQYF
TRBV7-8	-	TRBJ1-3	many	TGTGCCAGCAGCCTAGGAGGGTGGCACACCATATATTTT	CASSLGGWHTIYF
TRBV7-2	TRBD2	TRBJ2-2	-	TGCGCCAGCAGCCTGACTAGCAAGGGCGGGGAGCTGTTTTTT	CASSLTSKGGELFF
TRBV7-8	-	TRBJ1-4	few	TGCGCCAGCAGCCAAGTGAGGACAGCAACTAATGAAAAACTGTTTTTT	CASSQVRTATNEKLFF
TRBV5-1	-	TRBJ1-6	many	TGCGCCAGCAACCTAGAGGGGTCGTATAATTCACCCCTCCACTTT	CASNLEGSYNSPLHF
TRBV5-1	-	TRBJ2-7	many	TGCGCCAGCAGCTTGGTGGTTGGCAGGGAAAGCGAGCAGTACTTC	CASSLVVGRESEQYF
TRBV5-1	TRBD2	TRBJ2-5	-	TGCGCCAGCAACGGGAGGAACCAAGAGACCCAGTACTTC	CASNGRNQETQYF
TRBV28	TRBD2	TRBJ2-5	-	TGTGCCAGTGGGGAAGTAGCGGGACGACAAGAGACCCAGTACTTC	CASGEVAGRQETQYF
TRBV20-1	TRBD1	TRBJ1-5	many	TGCAGTGCGGGGGGACAGGGTAGTGGGGACAATCAGCCCCAGCATTTT	CSAGGQGSGDNQPQHF
TRBV10-3	-	TRBJ1-4	many	TGTGCCATCAGGTCTCGGCTGGTGGATGAAAAACTGTTTTTT	CAIRSRLVDEKLFF
TRBV20-1	TRBD2	TRBJ2-7	-	TGCAGTGCTAGTAGAGGGACTAGCGTTCGATACGAGCAGTACTTC	CSASRGTSVRYEQYF
TRBV10-3	-	TRBJ2-2	-	TGTGCCACGCGCATTGGGGTTCATGGCTACACCGGGGAGCTGTTTTTT	CATRIGVHGYTGELFF